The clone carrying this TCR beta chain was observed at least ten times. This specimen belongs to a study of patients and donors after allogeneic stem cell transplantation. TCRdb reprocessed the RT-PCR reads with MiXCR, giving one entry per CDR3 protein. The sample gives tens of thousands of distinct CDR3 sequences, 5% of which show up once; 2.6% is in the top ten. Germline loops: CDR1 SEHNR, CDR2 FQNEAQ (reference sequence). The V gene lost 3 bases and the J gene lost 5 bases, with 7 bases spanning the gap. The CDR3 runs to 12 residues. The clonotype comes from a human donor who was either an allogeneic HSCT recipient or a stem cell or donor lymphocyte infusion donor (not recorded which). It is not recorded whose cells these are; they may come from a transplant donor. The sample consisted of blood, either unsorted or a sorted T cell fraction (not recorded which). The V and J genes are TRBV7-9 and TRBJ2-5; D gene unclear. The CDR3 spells CASSLTVETQYF. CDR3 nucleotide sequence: TGTGCCAGCAGCTTGACGGTGGAGACCCAGTACTTC.